Listed below are T cell receptor beta chains from one sample, sequenced in a study of shared clonotypes between healthy human individuals. The table came from immunoSEQ multiplex PCR; TCRdb's copy has only in-frame clones and leaves some out. The sample includes 2 million to 3 million clones, roughly 93% of them seen just once. The specimen sequenced was naive CD4+ T cells from PBMCs. These receptors all stem from a man younger than 35 in good health. Some clones in this sample may be carry-over from other donors' samples. The CDR3 runs from the conserved cysteine through the conserved F or W. D genes are given only for firm matches. Clone sizes are given selectively: once, few, many, or a class where the clone is expanded.

size: -; J: TRBJ1-2; V: TRBV5-6; D: -; DNA: TGTGCCAGCAGCTTGGCGGGAGTATGGATCGAAGGCTATGGCTACACCTTC; CDR3: CASSLAGVWIEGYGYTF
size: -; J: TRBJ1-5; V: TRBV28; D: TRBD1; DNA: TGTGCCAGCATTCAGGGGGGGACAAATCAGCCCCAGCATTTT; CDR3: CASIQGGTNQPQHF
size: -; J: TRBJ2-3; V: TRBV9; D: -; DNA: TGTGCCAGCAGTATAACTTCCGCCAATACGCAGTATTTT; CDR3: CASSITSANTQYF
size: few; J: TRBJ2-2; V: TRBV11-3; D: TRBD1; DNA: TGTGCCAGCGCGCCAGACAGGGCTTCCGGGGAGCTGTTTTTT; CDR3: CASAPDRASGELFF
size: -; J: TRBJ1-1; V: TRBV6-5; D: TRBD1; DNA: TGTGCCAGCACCAGCGGTAGGGGGCTTTCTGCTTTCTTT; CDR3: CASTSGRGLSAFF
size: -; J: TRBJ1-2; V: TRBV5-6; D: -; DNA: TGTGCCAGCAGCTTGAGGGTATCCTATGGCTACACCTTC; CDR3: CASSLRVSYGYTF
size: -; J: TRBJ1-3; V: TRBV18; D: -; DNA: TGTGCCAGCTCACCATTTGGGACAAACCTCTTCTCTGGAAACACCATATATTTT; CDR3: CASSPFGTNLFSGNTIYF
size: -; J: TRBJ2-1; V: TRBV5-1; D: -; DNA: TGCGCCAGCAGCTTGTCGGACAGTGTGGCGTTCTTC; CDR3: CASSLSDSVAFF
size: -; J: TRBJ2-2; V: TRBV14; D: -; DNA: TGTGCCAGCAGCCAAGTTGGGAAAGCCGGGGAGCTGTTTTTT; CDR3: CASSQVGKAGELFF
size: -; J: TRBJ2-5; V: TRBV29-1; D: -; DNA: TGCAGCGTTGGTGCAGCGGGTGCGGAGACCCAGTACTTC; CDR3: CSVGAAGAETQYF
size: -; J: TRBJ2-3; V: TRBV18; D: TRBD1; DNA: TGTGCCAGCTCACAACCGGGACAGGCCACAGATACGCAGTATTTT; CDR3: CASSQPGQATDTQYF
size: -; J: TRBJ1-2; V: TRBV28; D: -; DNA: TGTGCCAGCAGACCCCCGTTCGGGGGGCTGACGAGCGTTGGATATGGCTACACCTTC; CDR3: CASRPPFGGLTSVGYGYTF
size: -; J: TRBJ1-1; V: TRBV5-1; D: TRBD1; DNA: TGCGCCAGCAGCAGAGGGACAGCAACAAACACTGAAGCTTTCTTT; CDR3: CASSRGTATNTEAFF
size: -; J: TRBJ1-5; V: TRBV19; D: TRBD1; DNA: TGTGCCAGTACCGCCCCCGGACAGGCTACACAGCCCCAGCATTTT; CDR3: CASTAPGQATQPQHF
size: -; J: TRBJ1-5; V: TRBV6-6; D: TRBD1; DNA: TGTGCCAGCAGTTACGGACAGGGTTTTCAGCCCCAGCATTTT; CDR3: CASSYGQGFQPQHF
size: -; J: TRBJ2-5; V: TRBV5-5; D: TRBD1; DNA: TGTGCCAGCAGCTGGTCGACAGGGCTGGAGACCCAGTACTTC; CDR3: CASSWSTGLETQYF
size: -; J: TRBJ2-1; V: TRBV5-1; D: -; DNA: TGCGCCAGCAGCCCGGGGCCCTCGGCGATCGAAGTGCAGTTCTTC; CDR3: CASSPGPSAIEVQFF
size: -; J: TRBJ2-3; V: TRBV9; D: -; DNA: TGTGCCAGCAGCGTAGGGACAGCCGGAGATACGCAGTATTTT; CDR3: CASSVGTAGDTQYF
size: -; J: TRBJ2-1; V: TRBV7-2; D: TRBD1; DNA: TGTGCCAGCAGCTTAGGACAGGGGTCCCACAATGAGCAGTTCTTC; CDR3: CASSLGQGSHNEQFF
size: -; J: TRBJ1-5; V: TRBV10-3; D: TRBD1; DNA: TGTGCCACCGCAGAAACAGGGGCGCCCGTTTATAGCAATCAGCCCCAGCATTTT; CDR3: CATAETGAPVYSNQPQHF
size: -; J: TRBJ1-2; V: TRBV6-5; D: -; DNA: TGTGCCAGCAGTGTGGCGGAAATCTATGGCTACACCTTC; CDR3: CASSVAEIYGYTF
size: -; J: TRBJ1-5; V: TRBV28; D: -; DNA: TGTGCCAGCAGTCCCCCATCTCAGCCCCAGCATTTT; CDR3: CASSPPSQPQHF
size: -; J: TRBJ1-4; V: TRBV6-5; D: TRBD1; DNA: TGTGCCAGCAGACAAACAGGGGGACCAGAAAAACTGTTTTTT; CDR3: CASRQTGGPEKLFF
size: -; J: TRBJ2-7; V: TRBV7-2; D: TRBD2; DNA: TGTGCCAGCAGCCCTGGCGGGGGGGGACAGTACTTC; CDR3: CASSPGGGGQYF
size: -; J: TRBJ1-1; V: TRBV4-3; D: -; DNA: TGCGCCAGCAGCCAAGATCTGACCCCAGGAGCTGAAGCTTTCTTT; CDR3: CASSQDLTPGAEAFF
size: once; J: TRBJ1-6; V: TRBV28; D: TRBD1; DNA: TGTGCCAGCAGTCCCCTTGACAGGGGGCTCCACTTT; CDR3: CASSPLDRGLHF
size: once; J: TRBJ1-1; V: TRBV27; D: -; DNA: TGTGCCAGCAATGGTTGGGCGAACACTGAAGCTTTCTTT; CDR3: CASNGWANTEAFF
size: -; J: TRBJ1-3; V: TRBV7-8; D: TRBD1; DNA: TGTGCCAGCAGCCTCTCAGGGGGGACCCATGGAAACACCATATATTTT; CDR3: CASSLSGGTHGNTIYF
size: -; J: TRBJ2-7; V: TRBV5-4; D: -; DNA: TGTGCCAGCAGCTTGGCCAAAAGGAGGGGGCTTTTCTACGAGCAGTACTTC; CDR3: CASSLAKRRGLFYEQYF
size: -; J: TRBJ2-2; V: TRBV4-3; D: -; DNA: TGCGCCAGCAGCCTATCAGTAACAGGATCCGTCACCGGGGAGCTGTTTTTT; CDR3: CASSLSVTGSVTGELFF
size: -; J: TRBJ1-5; V: TRBV6-5; D: -; DNA: TGTGCCACCCGTCGGCAGGGCGGTCAGCCCCAGCATTTT; CDR3: CATRRQGGQPQHF
size: -; J: TRBJ1-2; V: TRBV30; D: TRBD1; DNA: TGTGCCTGGAGTTTGGCAGGGGGCGGCTACACCTTC; CDR3: CAWSLAGGGYTF
size: once; J: TRBJ2-5; V: TRBV5-1; D: -; DNA: TGCGCCAGCAGCTTGCTCGTGACAGCGCAAGAGACCCAGTACTTC; CDR3: CASSLLVTAQETQYF
size: -; J: TRBJ2-1; V: TRBV5-1; D: -; DNA: TGCGCCAGCAGCTTGTGGCCAGCGGAAGACAATGAGCAGTTCTTC; CDR3: CASSLWPAEDNEQFF
size: once; J: TRBJ2-3; V: TRBV18; D: TRBD2; DNA: TGTGCCAGCTCACCCACTAGCGGGAGCACAGATACGCAGTATTTT; CDR3: CASSPTSGSTDTQYF
size: -; J: TRBJ1-1; V: TRBV2; D: -; DNA: TGTGCCAGCAGTGAATTGTGGAACACTGAAGCTTTCTTT; CDR3: CASSELWNTEAFF
size: -; J: TRBJ2-1; V: TRBV7-3; D: TRBD2; DNA: TGTGCCAGCAGTTTTTTTGCCACCGGGACTAGCGGGAGTAATGAGCAGTTCTTC; CDR3: CASSFFATGTSGSNEQFF
size: -; J: TRBJ1-1; V: TRBV25-1; D: -; DNA: TGTGCCAGCAGTCCCCCGCTGAACACTGAAGCTTTCTTT; CDR3: CASSPPLNTEAFF
size: -; J: TRBJ2-7; V: TRBV28; D: -; DNA: TGTGCCAGCAGTTTGAGCAGGGGCGGGACCTACGAGCAGTACTTC; CDR3: CASSLSRGGTYEQYF
size: once; J: TRBJ2-5; V: TRBV6-5; D: -; DNA: TGTGCCAGCAGTCCCCGAGGAGAGACCCAGTACTTC; CDR3: CASSPRGETQYF